This passage covers 20 T cell receptor beta chains from one sample sequenced in a study of shared clonotypes between healthy human individuals. Libraries were prepared by immunoSEQ multiplex PCR; TCRdb keeps only in-frame clonotypes and omits some of them. Of around 980,000 clones in the sample, approximately 78% were seen once. The source material was memory CD4+ T cells from PBMCs. Stated subset: CD45RA-negative fraction. All receptors come from a man aged 18-30 years in good health. Some clones in this sample may be carry-over from other donors' samples.

The chain joins TRBV6-5 to TRBJ1-5; D not resolved. V lost 6 bases and J lost 2, with 14 bases in between. CDR3 size: 15 residues. Germline CDR1 and CDR2: MNHEY and SVGAGI. The CDR3 loop reads CASSPAWPGNQPQHF. The CDR3, as DNA: TGTGCCAGCAGCCCGGCGTGGCCTGGCAATCAGCCCCAGCATTTT.

This chain joins TRBV27 and TRBJ2-1; the match to TRBD2 covers 7 bases. The germline V gene encodes CDR1 MNHEY and CDR2 SMNVEV (reference sequence). This CDR3 is 14 amino acids long. V dropped 1 base and J dropped 6; count of bases not matched to a gene: 3. CDR3 sequence: CASSLWGGSNEQFF. CDR3 coding DNA: TGTGCCAGCAGTTTATGGGGAGGGAGCAATGAGCAGTTCTTC.

The CDR3 nucleotides read TGCGCCAGCAGTGACCCCCGGGACTCCAGCTCCTACGAGCAGTACTTC. This gives the protein CASSDPRDSSSYEQYF. The chain employs TRBV10-2 and TRBJ2-7, with D possibly matching TRBD2 (6 bases). V shed 3 bases and J shed 0 bases, with 15 bases lying between them. CDR1 is WSHSY and CDR2 is SAAADI in the germline V gene. The CDR3 covers 16 residues.

This clone is a singleton in its sample. The V gene is TRBV4-2, the J gene TRBJ1-3, with 7 bases matching TRBD1. In germline, CDR1 is LGHNA, CDR2 YNFKEQ. V was pared by 0 bases and J by 4 bases, with 6 bases of the junction left unmatched. This CDR3 region has 16 residues. CDR3 bases: TGTGCCAGCAGCCAAGAAGCGACAGGGTCCGGAAACACCATATATTTT. Its protein product is CASSQEATGSGNTIYF.

There are many counts of this clone. J is TRBJ1-2 and V is TRBV4-1; TRBD1 is a possible D gene (6 bases). Trimming shortened V by 2 bases and J by 2 bases, and 18 bases separated the two germline ends. Germline V gene sequence: CDR1 MGHRA, CDR2 YSYEKL. This CDR3 is built from 17 residues. The CDR3 protein is CASSQIQGRDGNYGYTF. The CDR3 region has the DNA TGCGCCAGCAGCCAAATACAGGGCCGAGATGGGAACTATGGCTACACCTTC.

The rearrangement uses TRBV18 and TRBJ2-5, with TRBD1 matching over 7 bases. The CDR3 loop spans 16 amino acids. Per germline, CDR1 KGHSH and CDR2 LQKENI. V lost 3 bases and J lost 4; bases outside the gene matches: 11. CDR3 coding DNA: TGTGCCAGCTCACCGACAGGGAACTCTCCCGGAGAGACCCAGTACTTC. This gives the protein CASSPTGNSPGETQYF.

This clone was recorded only once. The rearrangement uses TRBV28 and TRBJ1-1, with D maybe TRBD1 (5 bases). Trimming cost V 4 bases and J 0 bases, with 21 bases left between them. Germline V gene lookup returns CDR1 MDHEN and CDR2 SYDVKM. CDR3 length: 18 amino acids. The DNA of the CDR3 is TGTGCCAGCAGTTCAACGGGACCCCGGGGGGTAGTGAACACTGAAGCTTTCTTT. Its translation: CASSSTGPRGVVNTEAFF.

Regarding this clone: With a far larger clone one base away, a read error is the likely cause. The chain recombines TRBV30 with TRBJ1-1; D is unclear. In germline, CDR1 is GTSNPN, CDR2 SVGIG (reference sequence). This CDR3 region has 13 residues. CDR3 protein: CAWSVLLRSEASF. The CDR3 bases are TGTGCCTGGAGTGTACTGTTAAGGTCTGAAGCTTCCTTT.

The rearrangement uses TRBV5-6 and TRBJ1-1; no clear D. Germline V lookup: CDR1 SGHDT, CDR2 YYEEEE. There are 11 residues in the CDR3. V was trimmed by 0 bases and J by 3 bases, leaving 0 bases between them. In nucleotides, the CDR3 is TGTGCCAGCAGCTTGGACACTGAAGCTTTCTTT. Translating gives CASSLDTEAFF.

J is TRBJ2-7 and V is TRBV6-5; 8 nucleotides align to TRBD2. This CDR3 is 15 amino acids long. Germline CDR1 and CDR2: MNHEY and SVGAGI. J gave up 1 base and V 6 bases, and 8 bases lay outside the gene matches. The CDR3 sequence: CASRGAGGRSYEQYF. As DNA, the CDR3 is TGTGCCAGCAGAGGTGCGGGCGGGAGGTCCTACGAGCAGTACTTC.

This clone occurred many times. The chain carries TRBV4-1 and TRBJ1-2, with D unclear. The CDR3 is made up of 16 amino acids. The germline gives CDR1 MGHRA, CDR2 YSYEKL. The V and J ends lost 2 bases and 4 bases respectively, with 17 bases between them. The CDR3 loop is CASSQQYRRVVYGYTF. The CDR3 coding sequence is TGCGCCAGCAGCCAACAATATAGGAGGGTTGTCTATGGCTACACCTTC.

The chain has TRBV2 and TRBJ2-1; 12 bases are a match to TRBD2. CDR1 is SNHLY and CDR2 is FYNNEI in the germline V gene. This CDR3 spans 16 amino acids. V lost 6 bases to trimming and J lost 5 bases; unmatched junction nucleotides: 8. The CDR3 bases are TGTGCCAGCAGAGGGGCCCGACTAGCGGGGGACAATGAGCAGTTCTTC. Translation: CASRGARLAGDNEQFF.

The chain couples TRBV2 to TRBJ1-1; TRBD1 aligns across 7 bases. Trimming at V came to 5 bases and at J to 6 bases, leaving 6 bases not matched to a gene. This CDR3 comprises 13 residues. Germline CDR1 and CDR2: SNHLY and FYNNEI. CDR3 loop: CASSLTGVSEAFF. CDR3 nucleotides: TGTGCCAGCAGTCTTACAGGGGTCTCTGAAGCTTTCTTT.

The gene calls are TRBV7-9 and TRBJ1-2; no reliable D call. The germline CDR1 and CDR2 sequences are SEHNR and FQNEAQ (reference sequence). Trimming took off 0 bases at V and 8 bases at J, with 13 bases between the two ends. CDR3 size: 14 residues. The DNA for the CDR3 is TGTGCCAGCAGCTTAGCGCTCGGGGTACTAGGCTACACCTTC. Translating it yields CASSLALGVLGYTF.

The rearrangement joins TRBV7-9 to TRBJ1-5; D may be TRBD1 (5 bases). V dropped 3 bases and J dropped 4 bases, with 10 bases sitting between them. CDR1 is SEHNR, CDR2 FQNEAQ, per germline (reference sequence). The CDR3 sequence is 14 residues long. CDR3 sequence reads: CASSLMGENQPQHF. The DNA of the CDR3 is TGTGCCAGCAGCTTGATGGGGGAGAATCAGCCCCAGCATTTT.

This clone was recorded once. The chain recombines TRBV2 with TRBJ2-3; 15 bases are shared with TRBD2. There are 19 residues in the CDR3. The germline V gene has CDR1 SNHLY and CDR2 FYNNEI. The trim removed 5 bases at V and 1 base at J, leaving 10 bases unmatched. This CDR3 is CASSLRTSGRAVGTDTQYF. The DNA of the CDR3 is TGTGCCAGCAGTCTACGGACTAGCGGGAGGGCCGTGGGCACAGATACGCAGTATTTT.

This clone was recorded a few times. The CDR3 loop is CASSSLGLPTDTQYF. CDR3 coding DNA: TGTGCCAGCAGCTCTCTGGGACTACCCACAGATACGCAGTATTTT. V is TRBV7-8 and J is TRBJ2-3, with 7 positions matching TRBD2. In germline, CDR1 is SGHVS, CDR2 FQNEAQ. This CDR3 comprises 15 residues. J lost 2 bases, V lost 4 bases, and 6 bases had no gene match.

V is TRBV2 and J is TRBJ1-1; D possibly corresponds to TRBD1 (6 bases). The V gene lost 6 bases and the J gene lost 4 bases, with 18 bases spanning the gap. This CDR3 is 15 amino acids long. Germline V CDR1 and CDR2: SNHLY, FYNNEI. CDR3 in DNA: TGTGCCAGCAGGAAAAACAGGGTAAGCATCACTGAAGCTTTCTTT. Translated: CASRKNRVSITEAFF.

The gene calls are TRBV28 and TRBJ2-1; 7 bases match TRBD2. The germline V gene encodes CDR1 MDHEN and CDR2 SYDVKM. The J segment lost 12 bases and the V segment lost 5 bases, leaving 10 bases of the junction unmatched. The CDR3 consists of 13 residues. In DNA, the CDR3 is TGTGCCAGCAGTCCTCGTTGGGGGGAGGGGCAGTTCTTC. Its translation: CASSPRWGEGQFF.

In its sample, this clone was seen a few times. The chain joins TRBV18 to TRBJ1-3; D gene unclear. The CDR3 is made up of 13 amino acids. Germline CDR1 is KGHSH and CDR2 is LQKENI. V was shortened by 5 bases and J by 0 bases, with 5 bases between the two germline ends. CDR3 DNA: TGTGCCAGCTCAGCGGACTCTGGAAACACCATATATTTT. Translated: CASSADSGNTIYF. Filled out from reference TRBV18 and TRBJ1-3, the complete variable domain reads NAGVMQNPRHLVRRRGQEARLRCSPMKGHSHVYWYRQLPEEGLKFMVYLQKENIIDESGMPKERFSAEFPKEGPSILRIQQVVRGDSAAYFCASSADSGNTIYFGEGSWLTVV.